The clone carrying this TCR beta chain has a count of ten or more. Its specificity is unknown. V dropped 3 bases and J dropped 10 bases, with 14 bases sitting between them. CDR1 is SGHKS, CDR2 YYEKEE, per germline (reference sequence). This CDR3 has 14 residues. The data originate from a study of liver allograft versus peripheral blood T cells. Study details: Repertoires of T cell receptors in transplanted livers were compared with recipients' peripheral blood repertoires. Study-level points and caveats: Intragraft T cell receptor repertoires of liver allografts were reportedly distinct from those in peripheral blood.

TCRdb re-called the reads through MiXCR, storing one row per CDR3 protein. The sample holds about 13,000 distinct CDR3 sequences; under 20% are singletons and the top ten take less than 15%. This TCR derives from a human patient who had a liver transplant. The graft donor may account for some of the T cells. This sequence joins TRBV5-5 and TRBJ1-6; D call uncertain. The CDR3 DNA sequence: TGTGCCAGCAGCTGGACGGGCCCGAAATCACCCCTCCACTTT. Its protein is CASSWTGPKSPLHF.